This T cell receptor (beta chain) is drawn from a study of T cell repertoires in cytomegalovirus infection. Germline V gives CDR1 SGHTA, CDR2 FQGTGA. Losses at the gene ends were 4 bases for V and 5 bases for J; bases not matched to a gene: 19. The CDR3 spans 19 residues. A remark on this clonotype: Its antigen is not identified.

One entry per CDR3 protein, called by TCRdb with MiXCR from the reads. The sample contains roughly 500,000 distinct CDR3 sequences, about 39% of which appear only once. The chain joins TRBV7-3 to TRBJ2-1; 8 nucleotides line up with TRBD1. Sample: cultured PBMCs, taken from culture after CMV antigen stimulation. This clonotype was sampled from a human donor in good health (CMV status not recorded). Some clones in this sample may be carry-over from other donors' samples. The DNA of the CDR3 is TGTGCCAGCAGCTCGCCATCGACCGGACAGGGTGGAAGGCACAATGAGCAGTTCTTC. It codes for CASSSPSTGQGGRHNEQFF.